The 8 T cell receptor beta chains in this list originate from one sample, sequenced in a study of breast tumors, draining lymph nodes, adjacent tissues. TCRdb recomputed calls from the multiplex PCR reads with MiXCR, one row per CDR3 protein. This table holds 130,000 or so distinct CDR3 sequences, 32% found once. The lymph nodes were axillary draining lymph nodes from breast cancer patients. Sequences were obtained from axillary lymph node tissue. The receptors stem from a female donor with breast cancer. Some clones in this sample may be carry-over from other donors' samples.

This clonotype occurred many times. The chain has TRBV30 and TRBJ1-2, with no clear D. This CDR3 has 11 amino acids. Trimming shortened V by 2 bases and J by 7 bases, and 8 bases separated the two germline ends. CDR1 GTSNPN and CDR2 SVGIG come from the germline V gene (reference sequence). The CDR3 DNA reads TGTGCCTGGAGTCCAAGATCTGGCTACACCTTC. Translation: CAWSPRSGYTF.

The chain has TRBV7-9 and TRBJ2-5, with 7 positions matching TRBD2. The CDR3 runs 13 residues. Germline values: CDR1 SEHNR, CDR2 FQNEAQ (reference sequence). Trimming took 5 bases from V and 5 from J; bases not matched to a gene: 5. This chain's CDR3 is CASSLHGGETQYF. The CDR3 bases are TGTGCCAGCAGCCTTCACGGGGGGGAGACCCAGTACTTC.

This clonotype was recorded many times. The rearrangement joins TRBV11-2 to TRBJ1-3; a weak D match, TRBD1 (5 bases). Germline V lookup: CDR1 SGHAT, CDR2 FQNNGV. This CDR3 spans 15 amino acids. V gave up 4 bases and J gave up 3 bases, with 13 bases separating them. The CDR3 DNA follows: TGTGCCAGCAGCTCCCTCCAGGGTATTGGAAACACCATATATTTT. Its translation is CASSSLQGIGNTIYF.

This clonotype was observed many times. This chain uses TRBV9 with TRBJ1-6, with D possibly being TRBD1 (5 bases). Germline CDR1 and CDR2: SGDLS and YYNGEE. The CDR3 has 16 residues. The V end lost 0 bases, the J end lost 5 bases, and 12 bases lay between the germline ends. For the CDR3, the DNA is TGTGCCAGCAGCGTAGGATGGGACGGCAATAATTCACCCCTCCACTTT. This translates into CASSVGWDGNNSPLHF.

This clonotype was observed many times. The chain couples TRBV29-1 to TRBJ2-1; 8 nucleotides align to TRBD1. Germline-derived CDR1 and CDR2 are SQVTM and ANQGSEA. The CDR3 runs 15 residues. After removal of 1 base from V and 8 bases from J, the junction contained 10 bases not matched to a gene. CDR3 in DNA: TGCAGCGTTGAAGGGCAGGGGGCGCTAGTCTATGAGCAGTTCTTC. This encodes CSVEGQGALVYEQFF.

The rearrangement uses TRBV7-2 and TRBJ2-2, with TRBD1 identical over 8 bases. The junction had 5 bases not matched to a gene; V was cut back by 5 bases and J by 0 bases. Germline V gene sequence: CDR1 SGHTA, CDR2 FQGNSA. There are 16 residues in the CDR3. CDR3 region: CASSHRQGSNTGELFF. The CDR3 coding sequence is TGTGCCAGCAGCCACCGACAGGGGTCGAACACCGGGGAGCTGTTTTTT.

This clonotype was found many times. At one of its ends the junction is not consistent with the germline gene, which may arise from a read error. The V gene is TRBV7-9, the J gene TRBJ1-2, with TRBD1 matching over 8 bases. The CDR3 has 15 residues. The germline gives CDR1 SEHNR, CDR2 FQNEAQ (reference sequence). As DNA, the CDR3 is TGTGCCAGCAGCCAATTGCTGGGACAGGTTTATGGCTACCCCTTC. Amino acids: CASSQLLGQVYGYPF.

Ten or more counts support this clonotype. The CDR3 DNA reads TGTGCCAGCATCGTTAGCGGGGGGACCACAGATACGCAGTATTTT. This codes for CASIVSGGTTDTQYF. The chain uses TRBV12-3 or TRBV12-4 and TRBJ2-3, with 10 bases fitting TRBD2. CDR3 length: 15 residues. V shed 7 bases and J 2 bases; nucleotides not matched to a gene: 6.